A single sample gave rise to the 32 T cell receptor beta chains below, sequenced in a study of PD-1 blockade in classical Hodgkin lymphoma. TCRdb's table, derived via immunoSEQ multiplex PCR, lists solely in-frame clones and lacks some. The sample lists about 30,000 clones, 78% occurring once. Every patient relapsed after autologous stem cell transplantation, and brentuximab vedotin exposure varied. The input for sequencing was peripheral blood mononuclear cells (PBMCs), taken before the second cycle of nivolumab. Receptors originate from a human donor with classical Hodgkin lymphoma.

This chain links TRBV29-1 with TRBJ2-3, with no clear D. Per the germline V gene, CDR1 is SQVTM and CDR2 is ANQGSEA. The CDR3 is 14 residues long. V lost 0 bases, J lost 4 bases, and 11 bases lay in between. Here the CDR3 DNA reads TGCAGCGTTGAAGAGCTAGATTTATCAGATACGCAGTATTTT. Translation gives CSVEELDLSDTQYF.

Here the CDR3 DNA reads TGCAGCGTTACCCCCGGACGCCTTGACTTCTATGGCTACACCTTC. Translated, it gives CSVTPGRLDFYGYTF. V is TRBV29-1 and J is TRBJ1-2; D unresolved. Germline loops: CDR1 SQVTM, CDR2 ANQGSEA. V was shortened by 5 bases and J by 4 bases, with 20 bases between the two germline ends. The CDR3 spans 15 residues.

V gene TRBV10-3 combines with J gene TRBJ1-5; D may be TRBD1 (6 bases). This CDR3 contains 14 residues. Germline lookup yields CDR1 ENHRY and CDR2 SYGVKD. The germline V and J ends were trimmed by 6 bases and 2 bases, with 11 bases remaining between them. The CDR3 nucleotides are TGTGCCATCAGCACCGGGGGGCGCAATCAGCCCCAGCATTTT. It translates to CAISTGGRNQPQHF.

The count of this clone is one. The chain couples TRBV20-1 to TRBJ2-5; 9 bases are shared with TRBD2. The J call may be faulty, since TRBJ2-7 better matches the DNA end. The CDR3 contains 11 residues. CDR1 DFQATT and CDR2 SNEGSKA come from the germline V gene (reference sequence). The CDR3: CSAGLASEQYF. The CDR3 DNA reads TGCAGTGCCGGACTAGCGTCCGAGCAGTACTTC.

The chain combines TRBV6-5 with TRBJ1-6; no clear D gene. V was shortened by 6 bases and J by 8 bases, with 11 bases between the two germline ends. The CDR3 has 13 amino acids. Germline V lookup: CDR1 MNHEY, CDR2 SVGAGI. Here the CDR3 DNA reads TGTGCCAGCAGCCGGACCTCGGATTCACCCCTCCACTTT. Translation gives CASSRTSDSPLHF.

V gene TRBV7-3 combines with J gene TRBJ1-6, with 7 bases that match TRBD1. The CDR3 is 19 amino acids. Germline CDR1 SGHTA, CDR2 FQGTGA. The junction had 8 bases not matched to a gene; V was cut back by 0 bases and J by 0 bases. CDR3: CASSLTSPGQLSYNSPLHF. In nucleotides, the CDR3 is TGTGCCAGCAGCTTAACAAGTCCGGGACAGCTCTCCTATAATTCACCCCTCCACTTT. The full variable domain, completed using reference TRBV7-3 and TRBJ1-6, is GAGVSQTPSNKVTEKGKYVELRCDPISGHTALYWYRQSLGQGPEFLIYFQGTGAADDSGLPNDRFFAVRPEGSVSTLKIQRTERGDSAVYLCASSLTSPGQLSYNSPLHFGNGTRLTVT.

The chain employs TRBV7-2 and TRBJ2-7; no clear D gene. The germline V gene encodes CDR1 SGHTA and CDR2 FQGNSA. The CDR3 has 13 residues. The ends were cut back, 3 bases at V and 2 bases at J, with 8 bases in the middle. CDR3 residues: CASSLPWTYEQYF. The CDR3 bases are TGTGCCAGCAGCTTGCCATGGACCTACGAGCAGTACTTC. Supplemented by reference TRBV7-2 and TRBJ2-7, the full variable domain reads GAGVSQSPSNKVTEKGKDVELRCDPISGHTALYWYRQSLGQGLEFLIYFQGNSAPDKSGLPSDRFSAERTGGSVSTLTIQRTQQEDSAVYLCASSLPWTYEQYFGPGTRLTVT.

The rearrangement joins TRBV13 to TRBJ2-7; the D is unclear. V lost 5 bases and J lost 2, with 10 bases in between. Per the germline V gene, CDR1 is PRHDT and CDR2 is FYEKMQ (reference sequence). This CDR3 spans 13 amino acids. The CDR3 region is CASSRKGAYEQYF. As DNA, the CDR3 is TGTGCCAGCAGCCGGAAGGGCGCCTACGAGCAGTACTTC.

V usage is TRBV5-1 and J usage is TRBJ2-2, with 10 bases lining up with TRBD1. The CDR3 has 17 amino acids. Germline V gene lookup returns CDR1 SGHRS and CDR2 YFSETQ. After removal of 6 bases from V and 1 base from J, the junction contained 9 bases not matched to a gene. CDR3 sequence: CASTTWGTGVNTGELFF. DNA of the CDR3: TGCGCCAGCACCACCTGGGGGACAGGGGTGAACACCGGGGAGCTGTTTTTT.

The rearrangement joins TRBV6-5 to TRBJ1-5, with D perhaps TRBD1 (6 bases). CDR3 length: 14 residues. Germline V gene lookup returns CDR1 MNHEY and CDR2 SVGAGI. V was trimmed by 5 bases and J by 6 bases, leaving 14 bases between them. The CDR3 protein is CASSRSPQGQPQHF. The CDR3 DNA reads TGTGCCAGCAGTCGCTCCCCACAGGGTCAGCCCCAGCATTTT.

The V call is TRBV6-5, the J call TRBJ2-5, with D possibly TRBD1 on 5 matching bases. V lost 1 base to trimming and J lost 5 bases, with 14 bases between them. Germline V gene data show CDR1 as MNHEY and CDR2 as SVGAGI. The CDR3 loop spans 15 amino acids. The CDR3: CASSYFPPAGETQYF. CDR3 DNA: TGTGCCAGCAGTTACTTCCCCCCCGCAGGGGAGACCCAGTACTTC.

This chain links TRBV6-6 with TRBJ1-6; tentatively, D is TRBD1 (5 bases). The CDR3 has 16 residues. The germline gives CDR1 MNHNY, CDR2 SVGAGI (reference sequence). Trimming removed 2 bases at V and 7 bases at J, with 15 bases between. As DNA, the CDR3 is TGTGCCAGCAGTTACGACCCCGGGGCTGGGAATTCACCCCTCCACTTT. This sequence encodes CASSYDPGAGNSPLHF.

This clone showed up just once. This sequence joins TRBV9 and TRBJ2-7; 9 bases line up with TRBD1. The V gene's germline CDR1 is SGDLS and CDR2 YYNGEE. The CDR3 is 15 amino acids. V was pared by 4 bases and J by 5 bases, with 10 bases of the junction left unmatched. DNA for the CDR3: TGTGCCAGCAGCTCTAACCCGGACAGGGGCGACGAGCAGTACTTC. It translates to CASSSNPDRGDEQYF.

CDR3 nucleotides: TGCGCCAGCAGCCAAGATGAGGGCTATGAGCAGTTCTTC. Its translation: CASSQDEGYEQFF. V and J are TRBV4-3 and TRBJ2-1, with D perhaps matching TRBD2 (5 bases). The CDR3 runs 13 residues. Germline loops: CDR1 LGHNA, CDR2 YSLEER. V was cut by 0 bases and J by 8 bases, with 8 bases left in between.

The V call is TRBV5-1, the J call TRBJ2-1; D is tentatively TRBD1 or TRBD2 (6 bases each). CDR3 length equals 12 residues. Germline CDR1 and CDR2: SGHRS and YFSETQ. The ends were cut back, 2 bases at V and 10 bases at J, with 10 bases in the middle. The CDR3 nucleotides read TGCGCCAGCAGCTTCGGGGGCCGCGAGCAGTTCTTC. This codes for CASSFGGREQFF. Full variable domain (rest looked up from reference TRBV5-1 and TRBJ2-1): KAGVTQTPRYLIKTRGQQVTLSCSPISGHRSVSWYQQTPGQGLQFLFEYFSETQRNKGNFPGRFSGRQFSNSRSEMNVSTLELGDSALYLCASSFGGREQFFGPGTRLTVL.

The CDR3 DNA follows: TGTGCCAGCAGCTCACTAGCGGGGGGGCACAATGAGCAGTTCTTC. It translates to CASSSLAGGHNEQFF. The chain carries TRBV11-1 and TRBJ2-1; 13 positions agree with TRBD2. Germline V gene sequence: CDR1 SGHAT, CDR2 FQDESV (reference sequence). The CDR3 contains 15 residues. J was trimmed by 5 bases and V by 4 bases; bases with no gene match: 2.

The chain recombines TRBV10-3 with TRBJ2-2, with D tentatively TRBD1 or TRBD2 (5 bases each). This CDR3 region has 16 residues. V was clipped by 2 bases and J by 7 bases, with 17 bases between them. Germline CDR1 reads ENHRY; CDR2 reads SYGVKD. As DNA, the CDR3 is TGTGCCATCAGTGAGGCATCAGGGACGTCGGTCGGGGAGCTGTTTTTT. It specifies CAISEASGTSVGELFF.

The V gene is TRBV9, the J gene TRBJ2-5; 9 nucleotides agree with TRBD1. Germline lookup yields CDR1 SGDLS and CDR2 YYNGEE. J was trimmed by 5 bases and V by 3 bases; bases with no gene match: 8. The length of the CDR3 is 15 residues. CDR3 loop: CASSGGTGIWETQYF. Here the CDR3 DNA reads TGTGCCAGCAGCGGAGGGACAGGGATTTGGGAGACCCAGTACTTC.

The genes are TRBV28 and TRBJ1-4, with D possibly matching TRBD1 (5 bases). Germline lookup yields CDR1 MDHEN and CDR2 SYDVKM. Trimming took 6 bases from V and 7 from J, leaving 15 bases between them. The CDR3 is 14 amino acids. CDR3 in amino acids: CASRQEGASEKLFF. In DNA form, the CDR3 reads TGTGCCAGCAGACAGGAAGGGGCTTCTGAAAAACTGTTTTTT.

The chain joins TRBV30 to TRBJ2-7, with 8 bases fitting TRBD1. The CDR3 has 11 residues. CDR1 and CDR2 from the germline V gene are GTSNPN and SVGIG (reference sequence). Germline trimming cut 5 bases from V and 3 bases from J; bases unmatched to any gene: 0. The DNA of the CDR3 is TGTGCCTGGGACAGGGGCTACGAGCAGTACTTC. Its protein product is CAWDRGYEQYF.

This chain joins TRBV7-3 and TRBJ2-1, with 9 bases matching TRBD2. Unmatched junction bases numbered 11, after V lost 5 bases and J lost 6 bases. This CDR3 is 16 amino acids long. CDR1 is SGHTA, CDR2 FQGTGA, per germline. The CDR3 bases are TGTGCCAGCAGCGGACCCCTCGCGGGGGGGCCCAATGAGCAGTTCTTC. Translation: CASSGPLAGGPNEQFF.

The V call is TRBV19, the J call TRBJ1-1, with D tentatively TRBD1 (5 bases). The CDR3 sequence is 15 residues long. Trimming removed 4 bases from V and 4 bases from J, with 16 bases in between. CDR1 is LNHDA, CDR2 SQIVND, per germline (reference sequence). CDR3 bases: TGTGCCAGTAGTAAAAACCGGGACCGGGGCACTGAAGCTTTCTTT. Translating gives CASSKNRDRGTEAFF. The complete variable domain, with remaining parts taken from reference TRBV19 and TRBJ1-1, reads DGGITQSPKYLFRKEGQNVTLSCEQNLNHDAMYWYRQDPGQGLRLIYYSQIVNDFQKGDIAEGYSVSREKKESFPLTVTSAQKNPTAFYLCASSKNRDRGTEAFFGQGTRLTVV.

This rearrangement joins TRBV29-1 to TRBJ1-3; 7 bases match TRBD1. This CDR3 spans 13 amino acids. Germline V gene lookup returns CDR1 SQVTM and CDR2 ANQGSEA. After removal of 4 bases from V and 2 bases from J, the junction contained 2 bases not matched to a gene. The CDR3: CSVGDRAGNTIYF. The CDR3 region has the DNA TGCAGCGTTGGCGACAGGGCTGGAAACACCATATATTTT.

The chain employs TRBV19 and TRBJ1-5; D is possibly TRBD1 (6 bases). Trimming removed 7 bases at V and 8 bases at J, with 18 bases between. The CDR3 spans 14 residues. The germline gives CDR1 LNHDA, CDR2 SQIVND (reference sequence). CDR3 protein: CASTGGRGPEPQHF. DNA for the CDR3: TGTGCCAGTACCGGGGGGCGGGGGCCGGAGCCCCAGCATTTT.

The V and J genes are TRBV7-3 and TRBJ2-1; D remains ambiguous. The CDR3 length is 15 residues. V shed 5 bases and J shed 0 bases, with 11 bases lying between them. Germline CDR1 is SGHTA and CDR2 is FQGTGA. The DNA of the CDR3 is TGTGCCAGCAGCACCGGCCCTAGCTCCTACAATGAGCAGTTCTTC. This gives the protein CASSTGPSSYNEQFF.

This rearrangement joins TRBV5-1 to TRBJ1-1; D possibly corresponds to TRBD1 (5 bases). There are 17 residues in the CDR3. Germline V lookup: CDR1 SGHRS, CDR2 YFSETQ. The ends were cut back, 3 bases at V and 0 bases at J, with 18 bases in the middle. The DNA for the CDR3 is TGCGCCAGCAGCTCAGGGACCACTGTGGCTGTGAACACTGAAGCTTTCTTT. This gives the protein CASSSGTTVAVNTEAFF. Based on the CDR3 plus reference TRBV5-1 and TRBJ1-1, the full variable domain is KAGVTQTPRYLIKTRGQQVTLSCSPISGHRSVSWYQQTPGQGLQFLFEYFSETQRNKGNFPGRFSGRQFSNSRSEMNVSTLELGDSALYLCASSSGTTVAVNTEAFFGQGTRLTVV.

This clone was recorded once. This chain links TRBV27 with TRBJ1-1, with a tentative D call TRBD1 (6 bases). V lost 5 bases, J lost 6 bases, and 16 bases lay in between. The germline CDR1 and CDR2 sequences are MNHEY and SMNVEV (reference sequence). The CDR3 extends over 14 amino acids. CDR3 nucleotides: TGTGCCAGCAGTAGAGCAGGGGAGGGAGCTGAAGCTTTCTTT. Translation: CASSRAGEGAEAFF.

This chain joins TRBV4-3 and TRBJ1-2; D not resolved. The germline V gene has CDR1 LGHNA and CDR2 YSLEER. Trimming removed 0 bases from V and 4 bases from J, with 18 bases in between. This CDR3 has 17 residues. CDR3 amino acids: CASSQDLQAVGSYGYTF. CDR3 sequence (DNA): TGCGCCAGCAGCCAAGATCTTCAGGCCGTCGGATCCTATGGCTACACCTTC.

This sequence joins TRBV29-1 and TRBJ1-1; D is possibly TRBD1 (6 bases). V lost 6 bases to trimming and J lost 4 bases, with 18 bases between them. The CDR3 extends over 14 amino acids. Germline V lookup: CDR1 SQVTM, CDR2 ANQGSEA. CDR3 nucleotides: TGCAGCGTGGGACCGGGGGGGCTGCGCACTGAAGCTTTCTTT. Amino acids: CSVGPGGLRTEAFF.

The chain recombines TRBV29-1 with TRBJ2-1, with D perhaps TRBD1 or TRBD2 (5 bases each). The ends were cut back, 6 bases at V and 2 bases at J, with 14 bases in the middle. CDR1 is SQVTM, CDR2 ANQGSEA, per germline. CDR3 size: 14 residues. CDR3: CSVGVLGAYNEQFF. As DNA, the CDR3 is TGCAGCGTGGGTGTTTTGGGGGCCTACAATGAGCAGTTCTTC.

This rearrangement joins TRBV19 to TRBJ1-1; a possible D gene is TRBD1 (6 bases). V shed 7 bases and J shed 3 bases, with 12 bases lying between them. CDR3 length: 13 amino acids. Germline loops: CDR1 LNHDA, CDR2 SQIVND (reference sequence). CDR3 DNA: TGTGCCAGTACAACGGGGGCGCACACTGAAGCTTTCTTT. Residues: CASTTGAHTEAFF.

The chain has TRBV5-1 and TRBJ2-5; 12 bases map to TRBD2. Germline V lookup: CDR1 SGHRS, CDR2 YFSETQ. The V and J ends lost 3 bases and 11 bases, in that order; junction bases with no gene match: 11. CDR3 length equals 15 residues. Here the CDR3 reads CASSSPGLAGKEQYF. As DNA, the CDR3 is TGCGCCAGCAGCTCTCCGGGACTAGCGGGCAAAGAGCAGTACTTC.